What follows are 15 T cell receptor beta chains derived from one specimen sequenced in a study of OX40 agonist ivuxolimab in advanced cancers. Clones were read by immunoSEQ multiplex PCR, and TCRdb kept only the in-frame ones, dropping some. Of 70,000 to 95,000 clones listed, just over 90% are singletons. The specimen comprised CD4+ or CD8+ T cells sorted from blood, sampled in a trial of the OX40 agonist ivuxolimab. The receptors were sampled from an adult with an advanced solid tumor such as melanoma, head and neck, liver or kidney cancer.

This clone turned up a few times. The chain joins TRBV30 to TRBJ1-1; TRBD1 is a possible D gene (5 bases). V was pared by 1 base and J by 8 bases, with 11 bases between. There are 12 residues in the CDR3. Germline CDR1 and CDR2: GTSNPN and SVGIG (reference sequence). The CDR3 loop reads CAWSGQPAEAFF. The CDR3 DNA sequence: TGTGCCTGGAGTGGACAGCCCGCGGAAGCTTTCTTT.

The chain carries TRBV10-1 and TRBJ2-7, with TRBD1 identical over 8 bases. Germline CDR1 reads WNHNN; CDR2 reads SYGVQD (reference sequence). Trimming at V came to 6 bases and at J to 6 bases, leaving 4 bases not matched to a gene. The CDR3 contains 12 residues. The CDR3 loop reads CASRGQGGEQYF. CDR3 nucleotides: TGCGCCAGCAGAGGACAGGGTGGCGAGCAGTACTTC.

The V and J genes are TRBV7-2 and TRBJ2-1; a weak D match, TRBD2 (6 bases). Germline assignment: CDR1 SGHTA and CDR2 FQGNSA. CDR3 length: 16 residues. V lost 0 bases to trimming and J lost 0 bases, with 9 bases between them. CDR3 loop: CASSLAMTSSYNEQFF. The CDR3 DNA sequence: TGTGCCAGCAGCTTAGCCATGACTAGCTCCTACAATGAGCAGTTCTTC.

The chain's CDR3 is CAWTGLARNNEQFF. Here the CDR3 DNA reads TGTGCCTGGACGGGACTAGCGAGAAACAATGAGCAGTTCTTC. V is TRBV30 and J is TRBJ2-1; 10 nucleotides match TRBD2. The germline V gene encodes CDR1 GTSNPN and CDR2 SVGIG (reference sequence). The CDR3 runs to 14 residues. J gave up 5 bases and V 4 bases, and 5 bases lay outside the gene matches.

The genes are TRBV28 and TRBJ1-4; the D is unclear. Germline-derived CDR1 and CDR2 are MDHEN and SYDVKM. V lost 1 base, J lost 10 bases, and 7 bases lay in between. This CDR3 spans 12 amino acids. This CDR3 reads CASSLYAGKLFF. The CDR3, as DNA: TGTGCCAGCAGTTTATACGCCGGAAAACTGTTTTTT. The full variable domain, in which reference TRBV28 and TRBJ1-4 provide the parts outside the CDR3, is DVKVTQSSRYLVKRTGEKVFLECVQDMDHENMFWYRQDPGLGLRLIYFSYDVKMKEKGDIPEGYSVSREKKERFSLILESASTNQTSMYLCASSLYAGKLFFGSGTQLSVL.

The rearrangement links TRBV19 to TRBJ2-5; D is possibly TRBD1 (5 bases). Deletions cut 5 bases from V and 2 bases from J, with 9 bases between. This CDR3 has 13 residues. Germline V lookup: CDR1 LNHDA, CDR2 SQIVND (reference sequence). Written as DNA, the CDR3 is TGTGCCAGTAGTTTGGACATTCAAGAGACCCAGTACTTC. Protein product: CASSLDIQETQYF. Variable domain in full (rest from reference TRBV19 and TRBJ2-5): DGGITQSPKYLFRKEGQNVTLSCEQNLNHDAMYWYRQDPGQGLRLIYYSQIVNDFQKGDIAEGYSVSREKKESFPLTVTSAQKNPTAFYLCASSLDIQETQYFGPGTRLLVL.

The CDR3 spells CASSEALSRGGDQPQHF. The DNA of the CDR3 is TGTGCCAGCAGTGAAGCGCTTTCCAGGGGGGGGGATCAGCCCCAGCATTTT. The chain employs TRBV6-1 and TRBJ1-5; TRBD1 matches 7 bases. The CDR3 totals 17 residues. The germline V gene encodes CDR1 MNHNS and CDR2 SASEGT. After removal of 0 bases from V and 5 bases from J, the junction contained 10 bases not matched to a gene.

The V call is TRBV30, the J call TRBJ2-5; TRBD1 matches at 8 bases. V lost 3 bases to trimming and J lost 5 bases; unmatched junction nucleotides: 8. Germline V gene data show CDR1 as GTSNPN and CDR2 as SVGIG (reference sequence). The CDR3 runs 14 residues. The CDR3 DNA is TGTGCCTGGAGCGCCCGACAGGGGTGGGAGACCCAGTACTTC. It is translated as CAWSARQGWETQYF.

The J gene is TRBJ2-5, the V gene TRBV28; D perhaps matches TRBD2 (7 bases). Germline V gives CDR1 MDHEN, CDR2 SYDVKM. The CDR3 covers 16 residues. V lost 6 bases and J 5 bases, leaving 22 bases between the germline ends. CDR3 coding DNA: TGTGCCAGCAGCAGTTGGACGGGGGGCGATGCGGAGACCCAGTACTTC. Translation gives CASSSWTGGDAETQYF.

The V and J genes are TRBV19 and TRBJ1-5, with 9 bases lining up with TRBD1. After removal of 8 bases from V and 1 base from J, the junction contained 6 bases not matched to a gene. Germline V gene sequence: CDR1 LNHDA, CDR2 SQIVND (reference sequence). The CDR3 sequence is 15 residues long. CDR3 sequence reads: CASLGQGGSNQPQHF. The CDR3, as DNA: TGTGCCAGTTTGGGACAGGGAGGGAGCAATCAGCCCCAGCATTTT.

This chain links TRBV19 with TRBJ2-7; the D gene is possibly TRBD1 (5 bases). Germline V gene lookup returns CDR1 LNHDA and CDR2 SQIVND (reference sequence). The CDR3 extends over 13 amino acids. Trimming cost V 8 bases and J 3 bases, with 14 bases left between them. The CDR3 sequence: CASATTAFYEQYF. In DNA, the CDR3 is TGTGCCAGTGCTACGACAGCCTTCTACGAGCAGTACTTC.

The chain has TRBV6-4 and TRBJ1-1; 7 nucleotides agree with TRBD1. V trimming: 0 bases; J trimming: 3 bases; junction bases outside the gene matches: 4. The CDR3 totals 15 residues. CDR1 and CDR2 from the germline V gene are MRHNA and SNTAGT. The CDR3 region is CASSDSSRGDTEAFF. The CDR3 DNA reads TGTGCCAGCAGTGACTCGAGCAGGGGGGACACTGAAGCTTTCTTT.

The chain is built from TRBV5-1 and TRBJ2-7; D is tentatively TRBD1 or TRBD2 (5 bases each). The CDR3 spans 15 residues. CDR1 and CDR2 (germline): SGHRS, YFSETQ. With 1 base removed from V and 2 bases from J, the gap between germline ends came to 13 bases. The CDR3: CASSLSGTGTYEQYF. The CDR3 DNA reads TGCGCCAGCAGCTTGTCCGGGACCGGTACCTACGAGCAGTACTTC.

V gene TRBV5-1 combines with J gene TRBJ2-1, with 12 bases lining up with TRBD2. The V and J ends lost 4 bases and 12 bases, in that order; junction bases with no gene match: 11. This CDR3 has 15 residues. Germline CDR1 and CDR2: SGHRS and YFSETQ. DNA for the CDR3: TGCGCCAGCAGCCCAGGGACTAGCGGGCCTCAGGGGCAGTTCTTC. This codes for CASSPGTSGPQGQFF.

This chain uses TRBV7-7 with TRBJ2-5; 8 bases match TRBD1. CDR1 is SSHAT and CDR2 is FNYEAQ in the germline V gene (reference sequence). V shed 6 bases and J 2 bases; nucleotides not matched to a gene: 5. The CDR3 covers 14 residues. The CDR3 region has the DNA TGTGCCAGCAGTTCCCAGGGGGCGCAAGAGACCCAGTACTTC. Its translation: CASSSQGAQETQYF. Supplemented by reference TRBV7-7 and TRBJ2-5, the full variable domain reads GAGVSQSPRYKVTKRGQDVTLRCDPISSHATLYWYQQALGQGPEFLTYFNYEAQPDKSGLPSDRFSAERPEGSISTLTIQRTEQRDSAMYRCASSSQGAQETQYFGPGTRLLVL.